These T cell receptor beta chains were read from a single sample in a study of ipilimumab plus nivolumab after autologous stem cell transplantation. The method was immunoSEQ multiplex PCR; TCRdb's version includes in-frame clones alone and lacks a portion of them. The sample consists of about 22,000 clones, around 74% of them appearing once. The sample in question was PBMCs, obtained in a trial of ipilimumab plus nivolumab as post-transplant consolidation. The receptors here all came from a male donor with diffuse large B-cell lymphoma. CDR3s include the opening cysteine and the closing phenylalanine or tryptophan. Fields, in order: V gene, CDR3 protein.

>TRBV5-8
CASSQALADSSYEQYF
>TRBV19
CASSPTGDEQYF
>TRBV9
CASSAVDRVFDEQYF
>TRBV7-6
CASSPGAGAGIAPVDEQYF
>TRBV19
CASNRGLNQPQHF
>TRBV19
CASSIDLAGMAEQFF
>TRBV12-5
CASGGLSEGTIYF
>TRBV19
CASSNPSGAGRDTQYF
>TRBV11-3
CASSRPGLLEKLFF
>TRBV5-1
CASSLGSGTSGGARNEQFF
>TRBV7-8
CASSTGGQVAFF
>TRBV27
CASSRIFRDPNSPLHF
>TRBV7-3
CASSISGSVYNEQFF
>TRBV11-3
CASSPGQENTEAFF
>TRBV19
CASCPRFGTDTQYF
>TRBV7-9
CANTAGDQETQYF
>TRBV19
CASSIGGGVSGYTF
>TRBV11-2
CASSLTSGSYNEQFF
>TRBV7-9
CASSLPGGSYEQYF
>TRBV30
CAWEGGGPETQYF
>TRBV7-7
CASRETGNTGELFF
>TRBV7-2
CASSLSAGPYNSPLHF
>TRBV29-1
CSVAEGTGEETQYF
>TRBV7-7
CASSLGGGEAGELFF
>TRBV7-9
CASSLGGYSYNEQFF
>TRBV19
CASSINGGLGQPQHF
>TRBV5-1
CASSDSGRADTGELFF
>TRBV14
CASSQDSRLARNANYGYTF
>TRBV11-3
CASSLGGGHSYNEQFF
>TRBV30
CAWSSGVSTDTQYF
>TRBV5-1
CASSLGGTGVSGNTIYF
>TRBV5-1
CASSLGDRVGEQYF
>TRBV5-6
CASLRQGTTDTQYF
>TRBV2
CASTKDRGRIGYGYTF
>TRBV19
CASRPRDTDTQYF
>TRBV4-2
CASSHPSAIYEQYF
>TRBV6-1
CASSPTGPRFYGYTF
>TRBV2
CASRGTSGDTDTQYF
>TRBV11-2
CASSFTLAGGGTDTQYF
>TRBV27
CASSLQGQGGNTDTQYF
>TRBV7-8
CASSLSVRETQYF
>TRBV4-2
CASSPRGEAAQETQYF
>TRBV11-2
CASIGGGVKETQYF
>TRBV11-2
CASSTKTGAKPYEQYF
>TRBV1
CTSSQEGLRYQETQYF
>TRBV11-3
CASSFGVAEFTDTQYF
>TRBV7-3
CASSPAETARGDTQYF
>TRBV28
CASSFDGRGNQPQHF
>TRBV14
CASSPLTGRDYGYTF
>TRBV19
CASSIGQGNTIYF
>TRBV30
CAWSPGGVWRTQYF
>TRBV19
CASRRTRSGETQYF
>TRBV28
CASSLSRGRSNYGYTF
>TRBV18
CASSPRGTDQPQHF
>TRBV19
CASKSGGRNTEAFF